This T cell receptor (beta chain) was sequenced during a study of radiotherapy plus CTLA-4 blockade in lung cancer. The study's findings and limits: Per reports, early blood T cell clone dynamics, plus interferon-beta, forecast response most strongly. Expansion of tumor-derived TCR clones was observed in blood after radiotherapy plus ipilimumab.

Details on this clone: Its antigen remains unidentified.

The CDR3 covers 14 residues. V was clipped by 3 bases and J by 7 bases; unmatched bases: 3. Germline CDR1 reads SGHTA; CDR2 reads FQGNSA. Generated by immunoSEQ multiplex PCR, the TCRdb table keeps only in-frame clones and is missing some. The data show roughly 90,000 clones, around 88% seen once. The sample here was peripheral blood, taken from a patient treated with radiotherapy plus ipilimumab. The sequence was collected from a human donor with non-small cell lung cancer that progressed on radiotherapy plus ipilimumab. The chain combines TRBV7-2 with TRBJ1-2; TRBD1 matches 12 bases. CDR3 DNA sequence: TGTGCCAGCAGCTTCGGGACAGGGGGCCGTGGCTACACCTTC. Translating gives CASSFGTGGRGYTF.